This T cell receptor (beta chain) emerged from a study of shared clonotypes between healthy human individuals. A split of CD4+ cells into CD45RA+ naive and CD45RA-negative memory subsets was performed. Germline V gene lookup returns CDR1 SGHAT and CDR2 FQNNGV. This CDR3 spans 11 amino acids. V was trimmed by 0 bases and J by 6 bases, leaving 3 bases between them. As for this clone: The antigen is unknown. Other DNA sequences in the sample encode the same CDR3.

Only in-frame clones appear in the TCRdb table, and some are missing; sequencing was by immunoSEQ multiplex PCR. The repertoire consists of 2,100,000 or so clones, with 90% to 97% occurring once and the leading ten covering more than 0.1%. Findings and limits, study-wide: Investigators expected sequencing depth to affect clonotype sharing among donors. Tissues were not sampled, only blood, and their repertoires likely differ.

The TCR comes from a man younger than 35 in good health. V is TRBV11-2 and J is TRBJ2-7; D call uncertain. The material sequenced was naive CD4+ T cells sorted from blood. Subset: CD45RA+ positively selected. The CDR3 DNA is TGTGCCAGCAGCTTAGACTCCGAGCAGTACTTC. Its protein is CASSLDSEQYF.